Following are 30 T cell receptor beta chains from one sample sequenced in a study of T cell clonality in common variable immunodeficiency. Only in-frame clones appear in the TCRdb table, and some are missing; sequencing was by immunoSEQ multiplex PCR. Captured here are 45,000 to 65,000 clones, none seen once; the top ten comprise approximately 2.2%. Sequenced input: peripheral blood mononuclear cells. These TCRs come from a person aged 18 to 75 in good health.

There are many counts of this clone. The read stops 3 residues short of the end of the CDR3; the missing end is completed from the germline J gene. J is TRBJ1-1 and V is TRBV19, with TRBD1 matching 8 bases. The CDR3 consists of 15 residues. CDR1 is LNHDA and CDR2 is SQIVND in the germline V gene (reference sequence). The V and J ends lost 5 bases and 2 bases, in that order; junction bases with no gene match: 7. Partial CDR3 DNA: TGTGCCAGTAGTCTTTCACAGGGGGGAAACACTGAA. This codes for CASSLSQGGNTE. The CDR3, in full, reads CASSLSQGGNTEAFF.

As to this clone: Read data end 3 residues before the CDR3 end; the end is taken from the germline J gene. This chain joins TRBV7-9 and TRBJ1-4; the D gene is possibly TRBD1 (6 bases). This CDR3 has 15 amino acids. Germline V CDR1 and CDR2: SEHNR, FQNEAQ (reference sequence). The part of the CDR3 DNA that was read is TGTGCCAGCACCCCGAGGGGGGCGGGGGCCAACGTA. The encoded protein is CASTPRGAGANV. The complete CDR3 reads CASTPRGAGANVLFF.

This clone was detected ten times or more. The sequence runs out 3 residues before the end of the CDR3; the remainder is reconstructed from the germline J gene. V gene TRBV28 combines with J gene TRBJ2-7; TRBD2 matches 10 bases. V lost 5 bases and J lost 2; bases outside the gene matches: 15. Per germline, CDR1 MDHEN and CDR2 SYDVKM. The CDR3 covers 18 residues. The CDR3 DNA, read in part, is TGTGCCAGCAGTGGAGGGGTCGGGCTAGCGGGGGCTCCCTACGAG. This codes for CASSGGVGLAGAPYE. The entire CDR3 protein is CASSGGVGLAGAPYEQYF.

This clone occurred many times. The CDR3 is cut off 3 residues early in the read; its end comes from the germline J gene. The gene calls are TRBV6-2 or TRBV6-3 and TRBJ1-5, with D uncertain. Germline-derived CDR1 and CDR2 are MNHEY and SVGEGT. Trimming took off 4 bases at V and 3 bases at J, with 10 bases between the two ends. This CDR3 region has 14 residues. The CDR3 loop is CASSFLQLNQPQHF. The covered CDR3 bases are TGTGCCAGCAGTTTCCTACAGCTCAATCAGCCC.

This clone has ten or more counts. CDR3 loop: CASSVSGGYSTDTQYF. The CDR3 bases that were read are TGCGCCAGCAGCGTTAGCGGGGGATATAGCACAGATACG. The chain combines TRBV5-1 with TRBJ2-3; 9 nucleotides agree with TRBD2. The read gets to within 3 residues of the CDR3 end, and the germline J gene fills in the rest. Germline assignment: CDR1 SGHRS and CDR2 YFSETQ. The CDR3 spans 16 residues. V trimming: 4 bases; J trimming: 0 bases; junction bases outside the gene matches: 6.

Concerning this clone: The CDR3 end falls 3 residues outside the read, so it is completed with the germline J gene. The chain recombines TRBV2 with TRBJ1-4; D is uncertain. This CDR3 is built from 12 residues. Germline loops: CDR1 SNHLY, CDR2 FYNNEI. Trimming shortened V by 7 bases and J by 8 bases, and 11 bases separated the two germline ends. The CDR3 bases that were read are TGTGCCAGCACCGAGGGTTACGAAAAA. It specifies CASTEGYEK. The whole CDR3 protein reads CASTEGYEKLFF.

This clone was picked up a small number of times. Germline is not matched at one junction end, which may reflect a read error. The CDR3 end falls 3 residues outside the read, so it is completed with the germline J gene. The gene calls are TRBV18 and TRBJ2-2, with no clear D. Germline CDR1 is KGHSH and CDR2 is LQKENI. This CDR3 contains 14 residues. The CDR3 DNA, read in part, is TGTGCCAGCACACCCTCAATCCAGTCCGGGGAG. Residues: CASTPSIQSGE. In full, the CDR3 is CASTPSIQSGELFF.

This clone was counted many times. CDR3 residues: CASSPRDINQPQHF. The CDR3 bases that were read are TGTGCCAGCTCACCTCGGGACATCAATCAGCCC. The chain joins TRBV18 to TRBJ1-5; tentatively, D is TRBD1 (6 bases). The read terminates 3 residues before the CDR3 end, so the remaining end is supplied by the germline J gene. Trimming cost V 3 bases and J 3 bases, with 9 bases left between them. Germline V gene data show CDR1 as KGHSH and CDR2 as LQKENI. The CDR3 contains 14 residues.

This clone has at least ten counts. The read ends 3 residues early relative to the CDR3; the germline J gene fills the gap. V gene TRBV6-4 combines with J gene TRBJ2-7, with TRBD1 identical over 7 bases. With V trimmed by 8 bases and J by 3 bases, 7 bases remained unmatched. The CDR3 spans 13 residues. The germline gives CDR1 MRHNA, CDR2 SNTAGT. The CDR3 region is CASEGAGGYEQYF. The part of the CDR3 DNA that was read is TGTGCCAGCGAAGGGGCAGGGGGCTACGAG.

This clone occurred a few times. From the germline J gene comes the end of the CDR3, since the read stops 3 residues before it. The V and J genes are TRBV5-1 and TRBJ2-5, with TRBD1 matching 8 bases. After removal of 8 bases from V and 2 bases from J, the junction contained 8 bases not matched to a gene. CDR1 and CDR2 (germline): SGHRS, YFSETQ. This CDR3 is built from 14 residues. This CDR3 reads CASRSGTGQETQYF. Incomplete CDR3 DNA: TGCGCCAGTAGATCCGGGACAGGTCAAGAGACC.

This clone was recorded at least ten times. Coverage ceases 3 residues before the CDR3 finishes, and the germline J gene fills in the end. The chain is built from TRBV30 and TRBJ2-5; TRBD1 aligns across 7 bases. V gave up 6 bases and J gave up 5 bases; unmatched junction bases: 21. The length of the CDR3 is 17 residues. The germline CDR1 and CDR2 sequences are GTSNPN and SVGIG (reference sequence). Here the CDR3 reads CACLFWTGRVNGETQYF. Incomplete CDR3 DNA: TGTGCCTGCCTTTTTTGGACAGGCCGGGTCAATGGGGAGACC.

This clone was seen repeatedly, ten times or more. CDR3 sequence reads: CASRVPGQGNEKLFF. CDR3 DNA (partial): TGTGCCAGCAGAGTACCGGGACAGGGCAATGAAAAA. The chain uses TRBV2 and TRBJ1-4; 9 positions match TRBD1. The read terminates 3 residues ahead of where the CDR3 ends, so the germline J gene completes it. The CDR3 extends over 15 amino acids. Looked up from germline, CDR1 is SNHLY and CDR2 is FYNNEI. The V segment lost 6 bases and the J segment 5 bases; nucleotides outside the gene matches: 7.

This clone was found a few times. Read sequence stops 3 residues before the CDR3 end, and the germline J gene provides the missing end. The J gene is TRBJ1-6, the V gene TRBV6-2 or TRBV6-3; D is unclear. Per germline, CDR1 MNHEY and CDR2 SVGEGT. V lost 6 bases to trimming and J lost 0 bases, with 9 bases between them. CDR3 size: 15 residues. The CDR3 DNA, read in part, is TGTGCCAGCAGGGGCCAGAGCTCCTATAATTCACCC. Translation: CASRGQSSYNSP. The entire CDR3 protein reads CASRGQSSYNSPLHF.

The table lists this clone with many counts. With the read ending 3 residues before the CDR3 end, the germline J gene is used to fill in that end. This chain uses TRBV20-1 with TRBJ2-6, with TRBD1 matching 7 bases. The CDR3 covers 15 residues. Germline V gives CDR1 DFQATT, CDR2 SNEGSKA (reference sequence). J lost 0 bases, V lost 5 bases, and 4 bases had no gene match. CDR3 amino acids: CSAGTGDSGANVLTF. The CDR3 DNA, read in part, is TGCAGTGCTGGAACAGGGGACTCTGGGGCCAACGTC.

This clone was counted ten times or more. The read ends 3 residues shy of where the CDR3 ends; the end is completed using the germline J gene. The chain employs TRBV18 and TRBJ2-4; weak D call: TRBD2 (6 bases). Trimming stripped 3 bases from V and 6 bases from J, with 18 bases between. The CDR3 has 16 residues. The germline CDR1 and CDR2 sequences are KGHSH and LQKENI. The CDR3 region is CASSPGGRGSLNIQYF. The DNA read from the CDR3 is TGTGCCAGCTCACCGGGGGGACGAGGGTCGCTAAACATT.

This clone was found many times. The CDR3 end falls 3 residues outside the read, so it is completed with the germline J gene. The chain combines TRBV2 with TRBJ1-2; D might be TRBD1 (6 bases). Germline V gene lookup returns CDR1 SNHLY and CDR2 FYNNEI. The CDR3 runs 14 residues. The covered CDR3 bases are TGTGCCAGCAGGTCAAGGGGGGGTCTCCGCGGC. It is translated as CASRSRGGLRG. The CDR3 in full is CASRSRGGLRGYTF.

This clone was observed at least ten times. The read terminates 3 residues ahead of where the CDR3 ends, so the germline J gene completes it. The V and J genes are TRBV5-6 and TRBJ2-1; a possible D gene is TRBD2 (5 bases). Per the germline V gene, CDR1 is SGHDT and CDR2 is YYEEEE. V was shortened by 2 bases and J by 5 bases, with 14 bases between the two germline ends. The CDR3 covers 15 residues. The CDR3 region is CASSFRTSWDNEQFF. Partial CDR3 DNA: TGTGCCAGCAGCTTCAGAACTAGTTGGGACAATGAG.

In this sample, this clone turned up many times. The CDR3 bases that were read are TGCAGTGCAACTAACCCCCTAGCGGTTAACCAAGAGACC. Encoded protein: CSATNPLAVNQET. The entire CDR3 protein is CSATNPLAVNQETQYF. This chain uses TRBV20-1 with TRBJ2-5; 7 bases align to TRBD2. The read is 3 residues too short to cover the CDR3 end, so that end is filled in from the germline J gene. The CDR3 totals 16 residues. Germline CDR1 and CDR2: DFQATT and SNEGSKA (reference sequence). The V segment lost 6 bases and the J segment 0 bases; nucleotides outside the gene matches: 13.

This clone was recorded a few times. A clone one base away is much larger, so this may be a read error. The CDR3 end is not reached by the read, which stops 3 residues before it; the germline J gene fills it in. The V and J genes are TRBV19 and TRBJ2-1; D gene ambiguous. Trimming took 6 bases from V and 2 from J, leaving 14 bases between them. Per the germline V gene, CDR1 is LNHDA and CDR2 is SQIVND (reference sequence). The CDR3 has 15 amino acids. The CDR3 DNA, read in part, is TGTGCCAGTAGGCTTGACTCCAGCCCCTACAATGAG. Translating gives CASRLDSSPYNE. The full CDR3 is CASRLDSSPYNEQFF.

The DNA read from the CDR3 is TGTGCCAGCAGCCGCCCATCGGCAGGTCTCTATGGC. Protein sequence: CASSRPSAGLYG. The entire CDR3 protein reads CASSRPSAGLYGYTF. The chain has TRBV11-1 and TRBJ1-2; D not resolved. The CDR3 end lies 3 residues beyond the end of the read and is filled in from the germline J gene. The CDR3 runs 15 residues. Trimming removed 5 bases from V and 4 bases from J, with 17 bases in between. Germline values: CDR1 SGHAT, CDR2 FQDESV (reference sequence).

This clone appeared many times. The read halts 3 residues ahead of the CDR3 end, with the missing end drawn from the germline J gene. The rearrangement uses TRBV20-1 and TRBJ2-3; TRBD2 matches 8 bases. This CDR3 contains 13 residues. J was trimmed by 6 bases and V by 7 bases; bases with no gene match: 9. CDR1 DFQATT and CDR2 SNEGSKA come from the germline V gene (reference sequence). The covered CDR3 bases are TGCAGTGGATTTACTAGCGGAGGGGATACG. Protein: CSGFTSGGDT. The entire CDR3 sequence reads CSGFTSGGDTQYF.

This clone has a count of ten or more. The CDR3 end lies 3 residues beyond the end of the read and is filled in from the germline J gene. The chain uses TRBV5-8 and TRBJ1-5; no reliable D call. The CDR3 covers 15 residues. Germline values: CDR1 SGHTS, CDR2 YDEGEE. Trimming shortened V by 3 bases and J by 2 bases, and 12 bases separated the two germline ends. The CDR3 is CASSSSGWGNQPQHF. The sequenced CDR3 bases are TGTGCCAGCAGCTCCTCGGGGTGGGGCAATCAGCCC.

This clone was found a few times. Read sequence stops 3 residues before the CDR3 end, and the germline J gene provides the missing end. The V and J genes are TRBV7-9 and TRBJ2-7, with D unclear. The V gene lost 4 bases and the J gene lost 2 bases, with 9 bases spanning the gap. This CDR3 spans 13 amino acids. Germline V gene lookup returns CDR1 SEHNR and CDR2 FQNEAQ (reference sequence). The sequenced CDR3 bases are TGTGCCAGCAGCTCACGCGCGACCTACGAG. Translation gives CASSSRATYE. The full CDR3 sequence reads CASSSRATYEQYF.

In this sample, this clone turned up many times. The CDR3 end falls 3 residues outside the read, so it is completed with the germline J gene. The rearrangement links TRBV7-3 to TRBJ2-1; D is perhaps TRBD1 (6 bases). The CDR3 covers 15 residues. The germline V gene has CDR1 SGHTA and CDR2 FQGTGA. Between the trimmed V and J ends, which lost 5 bases and 6 bases, there was a span of 17 bases. The CDR3 is CASSPGDLRGNEQFF. CDR3 DNA, as far as it was read: TGTGCCAGCAGCCCAGGGGACCTACGGGGCAATGAG.

In this sample, this clone turned up many times. The sequenced CDR3 bases are TGCGCCAGCAGCTTAAAAGGTCGC. The encoded protein is CASSLKGR. The complete CDR3 protein is CASSLKGRAFF. The chain is built from TRBV5-1 and TRBJ1-1; no clear D. The CDR3 end falls 3 residues outside the read, so it is completed with the germline J gene. Germline-derived CDR1 and CDR2 are SGHRS and YFSETQ. The CDR3 is 11 amino acids.

Comments on this clone: The CDR3 end falls 3 residues outside the read, so it is completed with the germline J gene. The gene calls are TRBV5-6 and TRBJ2-7; D is uncertain. The ends were cut back, 3 bases at V and 0 bases at J, with 10 bases in the middle. The CDR3 extends over 14 amino acids. Germline CDR1 reads SGHDT; CDR2 reads YYEEEE. CDR3 in amino acids: CASSSTETSYEQYF. CDR3 bases read: TGTGCCAGCAGCTCTACAGAGACCTCCTACGAG.

This clone was counted many times. The read ends 3 residues before the CDR3 terminus; that terminus is restored from the germline J gene. The V gene is TRBV20-1, the J gene TRBJ1-5; D may be TRBD1 (6 bases). This CDR3 comprises 12 residues. The V gene's germline CDR1 is DFQATT and CDR2 SNEGSKA (reference sequence). V lost 3 bases to trimming and J lost 7 bases, with 10 bases between them. The sequenced part of the CDR3 DNA is TGCAGTGCTAGCTTGGGGGCACAGCCC. It codes for CSASLGAQP. The whole CDR3 is CSASLGAQPQHF.

This clone was picked up many times. The missing CDR3 end, 3 residues past where the read stops, is filled in from the germline J gene. The chain joins TRBV29-1 to TRBJ2-3; TRBD1 is a possible D gene (6 bases). V was pared by 0 bases and J by 6 bases, with 13 bases between. Germline CDR1 SQVTM, CDR2 ANQGSEA. The CDR3 spans 14 residues. CDR3 bases read: TGCAGCGTTGAAGAACTCAGGGGCATGGATACG. Its protein is CSVEELRGMDT. The CDR3 as a whole reads CSVEELRGMDTQYF.

In its sample, this clone was seen many times. A read error may account for a junction end that differs from germline. The read ends 3 residues before the CDR3 terminus; that terminus is restored from the germline J gene. The chain links TRBV27 to TRBJ2-5, with TRBD1 identical over 9 bases. The CDR3 contains 16 residues. Germline assignment: CDR1 MNHEY and CDR2 SMNVEV (reference sequence). This CDR3 reads CASSYSGQGRQETQYF. CDR3 DNA, as far as it was read: TGTGCCAGTAGTTACTCGGGACAGGGAAGGCAAGAGACC.

As to this clone: The read is 3 residues too short to cover the CDR3 end, so that end is filled in from the germline J gene. This chain links TRBV11-2 with TRBJ2-7; possible D gene TRBD1, 6 bases. Between the trimmed V and J ends, which lost 5 bases and 6 bases, there was a span of 11 bases. Germline V lookup: CDR1 SGHAT, CDR2 FQNNGV. There are 12 residues in the CDR3. CDR3 loop: CASSPGHPEQYF. Incomplete CDR3 DNA: TGTGCCAGCAGCCCGGGACACCCCGAG. The full variable domain, in which reference TRBV11-2 and TRBJ2-7 provide the parts outside the CDR3, is EAGVAQSPRYKIIEKRQSVAFWCNPISGHATLYWYQQILGQGPKLLIQFQNNGVVDDSQLPKDRFSAERLKGVDSTLKIQPAKLEDSAVYLCASSPGHPEQYFGPGTRLTVT.